The 20 T cell receptor beta chains below were found in one sample sequenced in a study of blood T cell repertoires in COVID-19. Clones were read by immunoSEQ multiplex PCR, and TCRdb kept only the in-frame ones, dropping some. The sample includes about 88,000 clones, roughly nine tenths of them seen just once. The sample comprised peripheral blood. These receptors originate from a human donor with active COVID-19. The donor label of this sample is uncertain.

The rearrangement links TRBV5-1 to TRBJ2-1, with D maybe TRBD1 (5 bases). Germline CDR1 and CDR2: SGHRS and YFSETQ. V was cut by 4 bases and J by 4 bases, with 12 bases left in between. CDR3 length: 14 residues. The CDR3 loop is CASSLRTSYNEQFF. The CDR3 DNA reads TGCGCCAGCAGCCTACGGACAAGTTACAATGAGCAGTTCTTC. Full variable domain (rest looked up from reference TRBV5-1 and TRBJ2-1): KAGVTQTPRYLIKTRGQQVTLSCSPISGHRSVSWYQQTPGQGLQFLFEYFSETQRNKGNFPGRFSGRQFSNSRSEMNVSTLELGDSALYLCASSLRTSYNEQFFGPGTRLTVL.

The gene calls are TRBV7-2 and TRBJ2-5; D perhaps matches TRBD1 (5 bases). Deletions cut 0 bases from V and 2 bases from J, with 7 bases between. This CDR3 has 14 residues. Germline CDR1 SGHTA, CDR2 FQGNSA. The CDR3 DNA is TGTGCCAGCAGCTTAGCTGACAGACAAGAGACCCAGTACTTC. It codes for CASSLADRQETQYF.

J is TRBJ1-1 and V is TRBV24-1; a possible D gene is TRBD1 (5 bases). The CDR3 runs 15 residues. Trimming left V 7 bases short and J 0 bases short, with 14 bases between. CDR1 is KGHDR and CDR2 is SFDVKD in the germline V gene. The CDR3 loop is CATSGGGTMNTEAFF. The CDR3 DNA reads as TGTGCCACCAGCGGCGGGGGAACAATGAACACTGAAGCTTTCTTT.

This clone was recorded once. This chain connects TRBV6-2 or TRBV6-3 to TRBJ2-7; 9 bases agree with TRBD1. The J segment lost 2 bases and the V segment lost 6 bases, leaving 8 bases of the junction unmatched. The CDR3 consists of 15 residues. Germline-derived CDR1 and CDR2 are MNHEY and SVGEGT. The CDR3 reads CASSSGTGFTYEQYF. The CDR3 nucleotides are TGTGCCAGCAGCTCCGGGACAGGGTTCACCTACGAGCAGTACTTC.

V usage is TRBV10-3 and J usage is TRBJ2-6, with D tentatively TRBD2 (5 bases). This CDR3 is built from 18 residues. Deletions cut 3 bases from V and 0 bases from J, with 15 bases between. Looked up from germline, CDR1 is ENHRY and CDR2 is SYGVKD. The CDR3 DNA follows: TGTGCCATCAGTGACCGGGGAGACTCTCTCTCTGGGGCCAACGTCCTGACTTTC. This gives the protein CAISDRGDSLSGANVLTF.

The rearrangement joins TRBV7-2 to TRBJ2-3, with TRBD2 as a possible D gene (6 bases). This CDR3 has 15 amino acids. Trimming cost V 4 bases and J 4 bases, with 15 bases left between them. The V gene's germline CDR1 is SGHTA and CDR2 FQGNSA. CDR3 bases: TGTGCCAGCAGCTACCTAGCGTCTTTGGCAGATACGCAGTATTTT. This encodes CASSYLASLADTQYF.

V gene TRBV7-9 combines with J gene TRBJ2-3, with 10 bases matching TRBD2. This CDR3 has 16 residues. Germline values: CDR1 SEHNR, CDR2 FQNEAQ (reference sequence). J was trimmed by 4 bases and V by 1 base; bases with no gene match: 5. CDR3 coding DNA: TGTGCCAGCAGCTTAGGAGCTAGCGGGGGATCAGATACGCAGTATTTT. Protein: CASSLGASGGSDTQYF.

This clone was recorded a few times. This chain uses TRBV19 with TRBJ2-5; 11 bases map to TRBD1. The V gene end was trimmed by 7 bases and the J gene end by 6 bases; junction bases not matched to a gene: 4. The CDR3 is 13 amino acids. The germline V gene has CDR1 LNHDA and CDR2 SQIVND (reference sequence). The CDR3 protein is CASTGTGGQTQYF. In DNA form, the CDR3 reads TGTGCCAGTACAGGGACAGGGGGACAGACCCAGTACTTC. The full variable domain, rest sourced from reference TRBV19 and TRBJ2-5, is DGGITQSPKYLFRKEGQNVTLSCEQNLNHDAMYWYRQDPGQGLRLIYYSQIVNDFQKGDIAEGYSVSREKKESFPLTVTSAQKNPTAFYLCASTGTGGQTQYFGPGTRLLVL.

This clone is a singleton in its sample. V is TRBV9 and J is TRBJ2-5, with 8 bases lining up with TRBD2. Trimming removed 4 bases from V and 5 bases from J; junction bases left unmatched: 13. The V gene's germline CDR1 is SGDLS and CDR2 YYNGEE. The CDR3 consists of 16 residues. Here the CDR3 DNA reads TGTGCCAGCAGCTCACCTTCAGCGGGGGCCCGGGAGACCCAGTACTTC. Translation: CASSSPSAGARETQYF.

The chain carries TRBV2 and TRBJ1-4; D may be TRBD1 (6 bases). The V gene lost 7 bases and the J gene lost 2 bases, with 17 bases spanning the gap. Germline assignment: CDR1 SNHLY and CDR2 FYNNEI. The CDR3 totals 16 residues. The CDR3 protein is CASTPTGGATNEKLFF. The DNA of the CDR3 is TGTGCCAGCACTCCTACGGGGGGGGCGACTAATGAAAAACTGTTTTTT.

This sequence joins TRBV21-1 and TRBJ2-5; TRBD1, as called in the table, went unchecked against the DNA. TRBV21-1 is a documented pseudogene. This CDR3 has 17 residues. CDR3 sequence: CASSKSRGTGALVTQYF. The CDR3 nucleotides read TGTGCCAGCAGCAAATCTAGGGGGACAGGGGCTCTGGTGACCCAGTACTTC.

The table lists this clone with a count of one. The chain carries TRBV7-9 and TRBJ1-2; D is undetermined. Germline CDR1 reads SEHNR; CDR2 reads FQNEAQ (reference sequence). The V end lost 3 bases, the J end lost 9 bases, and 14 bases lay between the germline ends. This CDR3 spans 13 amino acids. The DNA for the CDR3 is TGTGCCAGCAGCTTTCAGGTCGGGAACCGCTACACCTTC. It codes for CASSFQVGNRYTF.

This sequence joins TRBV11-1 and TRBJ2-7, with TRBD2 identical over 9 bases. CDR1 is SGHAT and CDR2 is FQDESV in the germline V gene (reference sequence). The CDR3 consists of 16 residues. V shed 5 bases, J shed 5 bases, and the junction held 13 bases outside the gene matches. CDR3 sequence: CASSIERGAPADEQYF. Written as DNA, the CDR3 is TGTGCCAGCAGCATCGAGCGGGGGGCCCCCGCCGACGAGCAGTACTTC.

This sequence joins TRBV9 and TRBJ2-5, with 9 nucleotides matching TRBD2. The CDR3 has 15 residues. Germline V CDR1 and CDR2: SGDLS, YYNGEE. V lost 3 bases and J lost 10; bases outside the gene matches: 13. DNA of the CDR3: TGTGCCAGCAGCGCCGCTGTGGGGCGGGGGGGCCTCCAGTACTTC. It codes for CASSAAVGRGGLQYF.

The chain links TRBV5-1 to TRBJ2-1; 8 bases are a match to TRBD1. CDR1 is SGHRS and CDR2 is YFSETQ in the germline V gene. Trimming cost V 0 bases and J 4 bases; bases outside gene matches: 0. The CDR3 contains 14 residues. CDR3 in amino acids: CASSLGTGYNEQFF. DNA for the CDR3: TGCGCCAGCAGCTTGGGGACAGGGTACAATGAGCAGTTCTTC.

The rearrangement joins TRBV6-4 to TRBJ1-1, with D uncertain. V shed 6 bases and J shed 1 base, with 21 bases lying between them. The CDR3 extends over 17 amino acids. Germline V gene data show CDR1 as MRHNA and CDR2 as SNTAGT. CDR3 protein: CASRLNSLGGRNTEAFF. Here the CDR3 DNA reads TGTGCCAGCAGACTAAATTCCCTTGGAGGACGGAACACTGAAGCTTTCTTT.

The J gene is TRBJ2-2, the V gene TRBV5-4, with D unresolved. The CDR3 is 14 residues long. V lost 4 bases to trimming and J lost 1 base, with 8 bases between them. In germline, CDR1 is SGHNT, CDR2 YYREEE (reference sequence). CDR3 DNA: TGTGCCAGCAGCCTGACGGGGAACACCGGGGAGCTGTTTTTT. Translating gives CASSLTGNTGELFF. The whole variable domain, filled in from reference TRBV5-4 and TRBJ2-2, reads ETGVTQSPTHLIKTRGQQVTLRCSSQSGHNTVSWYQQALGQGPQFIFQYYREEENGRGNFPPRFSGLQFPNYSSELNVNALELDDSALYLCASSLTGNTGELFFGEGSRLTVL.

The V and J genes are TRBV7-9 and TRBJ1-4; no reliable D call. The length of the CDR3 is 18 residues. The V gene lost 3 bases and the J gene lost 7 bases, with 24 bases spanning the gap. Looked up from germline, CDR1 is SEHNR and CDR2 is FQNEAQ (reference sequence). The CDR3 bases are TGTGCCAGCAGCTTCCTGCGCGGGGTACGAGCAGAGGGTGAAAAACTGTTTTTT. As protein: CASSFLRGVRAEGEKLFF.

The V call is TRBV19, the J call TRBJ2-5; a weak D match, TRBD1 (5 bases). The CDR3 loop spans 12 amino acids. Looked up from germline, CDR1 is LNHDA and CDR2 is SQIVND (reference sequence). With 5 bases removed from V and 7 bases from J, the gap between germline ends came to 11 bases. The CDR3, as DNA: TGTGCCAGTAGTGATTTAAGGGGGACCCAGTACTTC. It encodes CASSDLRGTQYF.

The gene calls are TRBV19 and TRBJ2-2; D may be TRBD2 (6 bases). Germline CDR1 is LNHDA and CDR2 is SQIVND (reference sequence). The CDR3 totals 15 residues. V lost 5 bases and J 0 bases, leaving 10 bases between the germline ends. Written as DNA, the CDR3 is TGTGCCAGTAGTGGAGGGCGGACGAACACCGGGGAGCTGTTTTTT. This codes for CASSGGRTNTGELFF.